The source of this T cell receptor beta chain is a study of beta chain features in type 1 diabetes. Study-wide background: Age, gender and cell yields were alike across patients and healthy donors.

V lost 0 bases and J lost 7, with 10 bases in between. CDR1 and CDR2 (germline): SGHDT, YYEEEE. This CDR3 has 14 residues. As for this clone: What it binds is not known.

A single heparinised draw of approximately 100 mL on average was taken per donor. CD45RO/CCR7/CD25/CD127/CD95/CD27 sorting isolated CD4+ naive, central memory, regulatory and stem cell-like memory cells. Sequencing targeted expressed TCRB transcripts, as all isolated RNA had been reverse transcribed. Measured with immunoSEQ multiplex PCR; TCRdb has only the in-frame clones, and not every one. The repertoire includes some 330,000 clones, around 13% of them detected once, and 0.0095% to 0.013% sits in the top ten. The study, taken as a whole, reports: Reduced insertions and increased deletions marked VDJ junctions in type 1 diabetes patients. Researchers report that Type 1 diabetes patients had moderately but significantly shorter TCRB CDR3s across all four CD4+ subsets.

The receptor was isolated from a woman younger than 35 with type 1 diabetes. The sequenced material came from naive CD4+ T cells from blood. This chain connects TRBV5-6 to TRBJ1-4; D is perhaps TRBD1 (5 bases). The CDR3 DNA is TGTGCCAGCAGCTTGGTGCGTGGGGCTGAAAAACTGTTTTTT. This translates into CASSLVRGAEKLFF.